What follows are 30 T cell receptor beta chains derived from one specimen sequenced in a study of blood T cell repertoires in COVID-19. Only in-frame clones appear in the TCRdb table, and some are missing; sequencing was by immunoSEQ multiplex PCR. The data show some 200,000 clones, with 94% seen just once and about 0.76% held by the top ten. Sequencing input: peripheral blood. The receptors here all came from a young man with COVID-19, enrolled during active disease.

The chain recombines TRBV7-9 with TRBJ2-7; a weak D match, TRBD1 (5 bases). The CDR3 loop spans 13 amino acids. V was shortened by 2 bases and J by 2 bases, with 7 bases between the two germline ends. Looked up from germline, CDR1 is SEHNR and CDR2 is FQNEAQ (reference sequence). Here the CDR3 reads CASSLTGPYEQYF. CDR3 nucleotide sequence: TGTGCCAGCAGCTTAACAGGCCCCTACGAGCAGTACTTC.

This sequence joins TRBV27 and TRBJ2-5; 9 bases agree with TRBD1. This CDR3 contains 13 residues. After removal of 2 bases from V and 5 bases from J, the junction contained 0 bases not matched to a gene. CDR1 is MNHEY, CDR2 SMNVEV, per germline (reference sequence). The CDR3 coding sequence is TGTGCCAGCAGTTTAGACAGGGGGGAGACCCAGTACTTC. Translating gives CASSLDRGETQYF.

Here the CDR3 DNA reads TGCGCCAGCACTCTAGGTCCCGCAGATACGCAGTATTTT. Translated: CASTLGPADTQYF. This chain uses TRBV5-1 with TRBJ2-3, with no clear D. Germline CDR1 and CDR2: SGHRS and YFSETQ. The CDR3 is 13 amino acids. The V and J ends lost 6 bases and 4 bases respectively, with 12 bases between them.

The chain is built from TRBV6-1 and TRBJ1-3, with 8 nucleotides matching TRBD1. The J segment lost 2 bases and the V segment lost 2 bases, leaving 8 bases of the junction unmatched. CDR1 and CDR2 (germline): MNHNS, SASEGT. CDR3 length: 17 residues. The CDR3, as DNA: TGTGCCAGCAGTGAAATTGGGGGCAGGGGGCCTGGAAACACCATATATTTT. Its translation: CASSEIGGRGPGNTIYF.

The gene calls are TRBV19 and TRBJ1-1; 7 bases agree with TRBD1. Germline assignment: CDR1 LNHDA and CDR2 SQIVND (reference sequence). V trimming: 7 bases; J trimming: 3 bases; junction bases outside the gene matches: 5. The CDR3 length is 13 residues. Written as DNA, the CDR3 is TGTGCCAGTACCATGGGACAGTACACTGAAGCTTTCTTT. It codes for CASTMGQYTEAFF.

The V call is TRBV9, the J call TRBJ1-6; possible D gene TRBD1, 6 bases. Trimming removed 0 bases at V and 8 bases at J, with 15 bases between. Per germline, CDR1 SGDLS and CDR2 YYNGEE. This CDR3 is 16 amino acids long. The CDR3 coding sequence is TGTGCCAGCAGCGTAGCGAGTAGGGGGTGGGATTCACCCCTCCACTTT. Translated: CASSVASRGWDSPLHF.

DNA for the CDR3: TGTGCCAGCAGCTTTGACAGGGGACAAGGAAACACCATATATTTT. Translated: CASSFDRGQGNTIYF. J is TRBJ1-3 and V is TRBV11-2, with 8 bases lining up with TRBD1. Per germline, CDR1 SGHAT and CDR2 FQNNGV. The CDR3 runs 15 residues. J lost 4 bases, V lost 3 bases, and 5 bases had no gene match.

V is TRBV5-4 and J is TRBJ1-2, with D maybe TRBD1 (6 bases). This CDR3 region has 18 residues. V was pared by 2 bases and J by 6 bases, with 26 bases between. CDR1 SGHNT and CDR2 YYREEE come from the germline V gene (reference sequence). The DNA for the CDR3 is TGTGCCAGCAGCTTCCCCGGCTATACAGGGAAGCTTGGGAATGGCTACACCTTC. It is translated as CASSFPGYTGKLGNGYTF.

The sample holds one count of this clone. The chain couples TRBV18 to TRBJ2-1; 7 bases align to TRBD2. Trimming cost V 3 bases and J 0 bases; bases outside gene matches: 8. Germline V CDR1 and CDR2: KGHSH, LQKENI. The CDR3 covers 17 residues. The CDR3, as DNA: TGTGCCAGCTCACCTTCTAGCGGCTTGAGCTCCTACAATGAGCAGTTCTTC. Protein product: CASSPSSGLSSYNEQFF.

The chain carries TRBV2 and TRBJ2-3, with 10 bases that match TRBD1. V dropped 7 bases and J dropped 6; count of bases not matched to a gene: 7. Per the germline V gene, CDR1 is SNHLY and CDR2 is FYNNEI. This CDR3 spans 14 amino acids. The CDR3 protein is CASNRQGAWDTQYF. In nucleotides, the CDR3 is TGTGCCAGCAACAGACAGGGGGCATGGGATACGCAGTATTTT.

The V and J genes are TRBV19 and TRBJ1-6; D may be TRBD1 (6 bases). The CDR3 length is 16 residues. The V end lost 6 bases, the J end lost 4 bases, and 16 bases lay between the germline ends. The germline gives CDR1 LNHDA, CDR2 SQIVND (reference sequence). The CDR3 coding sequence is TGTGCCAGTAGGGACACCGGGACACCATATAATTCACCCCTCCACTTT. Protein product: CASRDTGTPYNSPLHF.

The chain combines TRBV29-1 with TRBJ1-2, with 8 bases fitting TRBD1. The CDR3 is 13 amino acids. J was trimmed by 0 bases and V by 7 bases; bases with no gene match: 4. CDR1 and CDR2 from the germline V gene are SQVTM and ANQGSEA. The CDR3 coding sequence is TGCAGCGCCGGGACAGGTTCTAACTATGGCTACACCTTC. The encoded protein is CSAGTGSNYGYTF.

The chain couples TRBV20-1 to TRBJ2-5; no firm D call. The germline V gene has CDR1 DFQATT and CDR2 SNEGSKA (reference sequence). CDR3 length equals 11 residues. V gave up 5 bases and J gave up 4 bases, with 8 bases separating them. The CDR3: CSAPLSETQYF. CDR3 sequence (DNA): TGCAGTGCTCCCCTGTCAGAGACCCAGTACTTC.

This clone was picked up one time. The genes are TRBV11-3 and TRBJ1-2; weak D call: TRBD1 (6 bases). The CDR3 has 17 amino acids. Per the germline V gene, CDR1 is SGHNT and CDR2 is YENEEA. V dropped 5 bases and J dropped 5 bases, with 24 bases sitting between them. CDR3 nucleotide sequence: TGTGCCAGCAGCCTACCGGACAGAGAGTCCTTGGGATATGGCTACACCTTC. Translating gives CASSLPDRESLGYGYTF.

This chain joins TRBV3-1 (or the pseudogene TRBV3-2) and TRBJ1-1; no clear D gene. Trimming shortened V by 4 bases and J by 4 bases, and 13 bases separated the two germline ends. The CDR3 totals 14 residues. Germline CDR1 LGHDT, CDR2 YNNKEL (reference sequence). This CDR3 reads CASSPGLGATEAFF. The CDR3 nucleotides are TGTGCCAGCAGCCCAGGCTTGGGAGCCACTGAAGCTTTCTTT.

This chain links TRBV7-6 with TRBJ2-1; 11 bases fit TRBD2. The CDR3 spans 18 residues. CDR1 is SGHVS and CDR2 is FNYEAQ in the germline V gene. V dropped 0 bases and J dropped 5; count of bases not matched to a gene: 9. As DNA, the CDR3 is TGTGCCAGCAGCTTAGCTAGGATCCTAGCGGGGGGAAACAATGAGCAGTTCTTC. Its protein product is CASSLARILAGGNNEQFF.

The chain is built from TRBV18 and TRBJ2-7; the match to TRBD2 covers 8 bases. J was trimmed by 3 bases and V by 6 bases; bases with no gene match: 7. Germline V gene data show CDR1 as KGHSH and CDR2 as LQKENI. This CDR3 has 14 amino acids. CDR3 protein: CASSTGGAVYEQYF. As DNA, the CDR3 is TGTGCCAGCTCTACCGGGGGGGCCGTCTACGAGCAGTACTTC.

As DNA, the CDR3 is TGTGCCAGCAGCCACATGAACACTGAAGCTTTCTTT. Its protein product is CASSHMNTEAFF. The chain uses TRBV14 and TRBJ1-1; D uncertain. V shed 3 bases and J shed 0 bases, with 2 bases lying between them. Germline assignment: CDR1 SGHDN and CDR2 FVKESK. The CDR3 has 12 residues.

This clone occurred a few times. CDR3 sequence reads: CASSLAPGPGTEAFF. The DNA for the CDR3 is TGCGCCAGCAGCTTGGCCCCGGGCCCGGGGACTGAAGCTTTCTTT. This chain joins TRBV5-1 and TRBJ1-1; D gene unclear. Looked up from germline, CDR1 is SGHRS and CDR2 is YFSETQ. CDR3 length equals 15 residues. V gave up 0 bases and J gave up 5 bases, with 14 bases separating them.

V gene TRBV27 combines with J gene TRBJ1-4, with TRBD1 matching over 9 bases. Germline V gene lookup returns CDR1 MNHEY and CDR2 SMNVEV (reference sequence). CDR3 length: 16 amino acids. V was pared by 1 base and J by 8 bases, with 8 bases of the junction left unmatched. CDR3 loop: CASSLLHRGRQEKLFF. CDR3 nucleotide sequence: TGTGCCAGCAGTTTATTACACAGGGGGCGACAGGAAAAACTGTTTTTT. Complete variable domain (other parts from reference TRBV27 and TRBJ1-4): EAQVTQNPRYLITVTGKKLTVTCSQNMNHEYMSWYRQDPGLGLRQIYYSMNVEVTDKGDVPEGYKVSRKEKRNFPLILESPSPNQTSLYFCASSLLHRGRQEKLFFGSGTQLSVL.

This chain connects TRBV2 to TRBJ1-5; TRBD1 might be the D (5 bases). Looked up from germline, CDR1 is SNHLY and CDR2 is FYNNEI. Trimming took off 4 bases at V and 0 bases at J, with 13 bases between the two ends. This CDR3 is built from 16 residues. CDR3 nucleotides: TGTGCCAGCAGTGCTTTGACAGACCATAGCAATCAGCCCCAGCATTTT. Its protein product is CASSALTDHSNQPQHF.

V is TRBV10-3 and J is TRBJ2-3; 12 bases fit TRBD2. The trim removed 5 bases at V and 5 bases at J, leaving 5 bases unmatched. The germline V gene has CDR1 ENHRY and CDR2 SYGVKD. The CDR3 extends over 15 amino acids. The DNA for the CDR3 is TGTGCCATCAGTCCTAGCGGGGGGGCGGGAGATACGCAGTATTTT. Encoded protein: CAISPSGGAGDTQYF.

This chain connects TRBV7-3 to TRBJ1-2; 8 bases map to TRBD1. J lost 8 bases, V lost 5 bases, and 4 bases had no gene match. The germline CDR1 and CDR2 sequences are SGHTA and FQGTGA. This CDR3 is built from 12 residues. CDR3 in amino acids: CASSPGTGGYTF. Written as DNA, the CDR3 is TGTGCCAGCAGCCCTGGGACAGGCGGCTACACCTTC.

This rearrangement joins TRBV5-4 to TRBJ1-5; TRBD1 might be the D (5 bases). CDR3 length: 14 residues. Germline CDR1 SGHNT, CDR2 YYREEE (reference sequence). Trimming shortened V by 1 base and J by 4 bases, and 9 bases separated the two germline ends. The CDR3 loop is CASSLSGGNQPQHF. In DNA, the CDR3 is TGTGCCAGCAGCTTGTCGGGGGGTAATCAGCCCCAGCATTTT. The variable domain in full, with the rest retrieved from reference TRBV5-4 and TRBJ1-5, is ETGVTQSPTHLIKTRGQQVTLRCSSQSGHNTVSWYQQALGQGPQFIFQYYREEENGRGNFPPRFSGLQFPNYSSELNVNALELDDSALYLCASSLSGGNQPQHFGDGTRLSIL.

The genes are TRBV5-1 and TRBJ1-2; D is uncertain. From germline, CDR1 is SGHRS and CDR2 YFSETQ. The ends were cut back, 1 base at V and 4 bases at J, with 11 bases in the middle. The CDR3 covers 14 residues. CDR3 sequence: CASSLRGAPYGYTF. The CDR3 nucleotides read TGCGCCAGCAGCTTGCGCGGAGCCCCCTATGGCTACACCTTC.

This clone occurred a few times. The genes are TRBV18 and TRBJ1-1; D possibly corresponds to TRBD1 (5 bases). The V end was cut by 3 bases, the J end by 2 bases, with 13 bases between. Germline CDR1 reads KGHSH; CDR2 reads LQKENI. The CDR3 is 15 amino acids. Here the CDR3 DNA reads TGTGCCAGCTCACCCACTACAGGAATTAACACTGAAGCTTTCTTT. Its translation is CASSPTTGINTEAFF.

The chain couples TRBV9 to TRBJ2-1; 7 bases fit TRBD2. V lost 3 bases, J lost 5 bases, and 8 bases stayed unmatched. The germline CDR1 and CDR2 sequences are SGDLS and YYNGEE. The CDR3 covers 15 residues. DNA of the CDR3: TGTGCCAGCAGCGCCACCCCTGGGAGGGACAATGAGCAGTTCTTC. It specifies CASSATPGRDNEQFF. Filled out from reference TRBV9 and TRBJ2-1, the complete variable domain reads DSGVTQTPKHLITATGQRVTLRCSPRSGDLSVYWYQQSLDQGLQFLIQYYNGEERAKGNILERFSAQQFPDLHSELNLSSLELGDSALYFCASSATPGRDNEQFFGPGTRLTVL.

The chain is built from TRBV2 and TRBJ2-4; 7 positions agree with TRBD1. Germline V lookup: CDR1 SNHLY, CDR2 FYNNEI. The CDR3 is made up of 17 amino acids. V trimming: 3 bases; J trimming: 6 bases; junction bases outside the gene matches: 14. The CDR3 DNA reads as TGTGCCAGCAGTGATCCACCGACAGGGAGTGGGGGAAACATTCAGTACTTC. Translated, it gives CASSDPPTGSGGNIQYF. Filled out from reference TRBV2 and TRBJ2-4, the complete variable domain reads EPEVTQTPSHQVTQMGQEVILRCVPISNHLYFYWYRQILGQKVEFLVSFYNNEISEKSEIFDDQFSVERPDGSNFTLKIRSTKLEDSAMYFCASSDPPTGSGGNIQYFGAGTRLSVL.

The CDR3 DNA follows: TGTGCCACCAGCAGAGTCCCTTTACTAGCGGGGGACCGCTACGAGCAGTACTTC. Its protein product is CATSRVPLLAGDRYEQYF. The V call is TRBV15, the J call TRBJ2-7; TRBD2 matches 11 bases. V was pared by 1 base and J by 3 bases, with 11 bases of the junction left unmatched. This CDR3 region has 18 residues. In germline, CDR1 is LNHNV, CDR2 YYDKDF (reference sequence).

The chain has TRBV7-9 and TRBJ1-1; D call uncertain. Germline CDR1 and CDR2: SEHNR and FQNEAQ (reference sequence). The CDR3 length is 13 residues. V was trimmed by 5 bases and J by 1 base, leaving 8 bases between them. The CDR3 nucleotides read TGTGCCAGCAGCCCCTCGGGGAACACTGAAGCTTTCTTT. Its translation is CASSPSGNTEAFF.